This TCR beta chain was obtained from a study of blood T cell repertoires in COVID-19. CDR1 and CDR2 from the germline V gene are SGHVS and FQNEAQ. The CDR3 totals 14 residues. The V segment lost 8 bases and the J segment 3 bases; nucleotides outside the gene matches: 7. Some clones are missing from TCRdb's copy, which holds only in-frame ones; the method was immunoSEQ multiplex PCR. Altogether about 210,000 clones are present, approximately 84% being singletons, with the ten largest covering approximately 8.1%. The TCR comes from a woman in her forties or fifties with active or convalescent COVID-19. The chain joins TRBV7-8 to TRBJ1-2; TRBD1 agrees at 9 bases. The sequenced sample was peripheral blood. CDR3 sequence (DNA): TGTGCCAGCGGCAACAGGGGGCTCGACTATGGCTACACCTTC. It specifies CASGNRGLDYGYTF.